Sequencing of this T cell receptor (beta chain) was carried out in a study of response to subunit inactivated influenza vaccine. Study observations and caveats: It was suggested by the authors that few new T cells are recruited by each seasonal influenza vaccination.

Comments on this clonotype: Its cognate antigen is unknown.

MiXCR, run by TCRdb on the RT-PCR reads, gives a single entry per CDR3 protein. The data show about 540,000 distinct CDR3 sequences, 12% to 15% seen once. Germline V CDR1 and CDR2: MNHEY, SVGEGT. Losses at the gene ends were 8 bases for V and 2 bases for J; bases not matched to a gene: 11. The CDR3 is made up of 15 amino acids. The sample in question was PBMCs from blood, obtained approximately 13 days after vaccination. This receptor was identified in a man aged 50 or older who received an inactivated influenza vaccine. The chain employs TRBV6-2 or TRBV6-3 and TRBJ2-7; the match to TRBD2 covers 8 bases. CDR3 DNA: TGTGCCAGCGCCTTTCACGGGGGGGCACCCTACGAGCAGTACTTC. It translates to CASAFHGGAPYEQYF.